The 21 T cell receptor beta chains listed next were all sequenced from one sample in a study of immune evolution from preneoplasia to lung adenocarcinoma. Profiled with immunoSEQ multiplex PCR; TCRdb holds only in-frame clones, not every one. The sample contains fewer than 6,000 clones, 85% of which appear only once. Sequencing was performed on FFPE invasive lung adenocarcinoma tissue. The source of these receptors is a person aged 45-65 years with lung adenocarcinoma.

The V and J genes are TRBV6-6 and TRBJ1-5; TRBD1 might be the D (6 bases). Germline V gives CDR1 MNHNY, CDR2 SVGAGI (reference sequence). The CDR3 sequence is 15 residues long. Trimming removed 6 bases from V and 5 bases from J, with 17 bases in between. In DNA, the CDR3 is TGTGCCAGCAGGTCCAGGGGCGACGCGTATCAGCCCCAGCATTTT. It specifies CASRSRGDAYQPQHF.

V usage is TRBV9 and J usage is TRBJ2-5; perhaps D is TRBD1 or TRBD2 (6 bases each). The CDR3 runs 14 residues. The V end was cut by 0 bases, the J end by 4 bases, with 10 bases between. Germline V gene lookup returns CDR1 SGDLS and CDR2 YYNGEE. The CDR3 bases are TGTGCCAGCAGCGTAGACACGGGGGCAGAGACCCAGTACTTC. Its protein product is CASSVDTGAETQYF.

The chain carries TRBV28 and TRBJ2-7; the match to TRBD2 covers 7 bases. Germline-derived CDR1 and CDR2 are MDHEN and SYDVKM. This CDR3 region has 14 residues. After removal of 5 bases from V and 0 bases from J, the junction contained 4 bases not matched to a gene. CDR3 region: CASSLSGSSYEQYF. In DNA, the CDR3 is TGTGCCAGCAGTCTTAGCGGGTCCTCCTACGAGCAGTACTTC. The full variable domain, completed using reference TRBV28 and TRBJ2-7, is DVKVTQSSRYLVKRTGEKVFLECVQDMDHENMFWYRQDPGLGLRLIYFSYDVKMKEKGDIPEGYSVSREKKERFSLILESASTNQTSMYLCASSLSGSSYEQYFGPGTRLTVT.

V gene TRBV7-2 combines with J gene TRBJ2-1; no firm D call. Trimming took off 5 bases at V and 3 bases at J, with 14 bases between the two ends. Germline assignment: CDR1 SGHTA and CDR2 FQGNSA. The CDR3 spans 15 residues. CDR3 residues: CASSPDHQLYNEQFF. For the CDR3, the DNA is TGTGCCAGCAGCCCAGACCACCAGCTCTACAATGAGCAGTTCTTC.

The chain combines TRBV14 with TRBJ2-7, with D hard to call. CDR3 length equals 15 residues. With 1 base removed from V and 1 base from J, the gap between germline ends came to 11 bases. Germline values: CDR1 SGHDN, CDR2 FVKESK. This CDR3 reads CASSQVGKGSYEQYF. In nucleotides, the CDR3 is TGTGCCAGCAGCCAAGTTGGTAAAGGTTCCTACGAGCAGTACTTC.

The chain has TRBV14 and TRBJ2-3; 7 bases are a match to TRBD2. The CDR3 consists of 18 residues. Germline-derived CDR1 and CDR2 are SGHDN and FVKESK. The V segment lost 0 bases and the J segment 6 bases; nucleotides outside the gene matches: 15. The CDR3 bases are TGTGCCAGCAGCCAAGAGGTCTGGGGGACTACCATTCGGGATACGCAGTATTTT. The encoded protein is CASSQEVWGTTIRDTQYF. Filled out from reference TRBV14 and TRBJ2-3, the complete variable domain reads EAGVTQFPSHSVIEKGQTVTLRCDPISGHDNLYWYRRVMGKEIKFLLHFVKESKQDESGMPNNRFLAERTGGTYSTLKVQPAELEDSGVYFCASSQEVWGTTIRDTQYFGPGTRLTVL.

This chain joins TRBV7-9 and TRBJ1-1, with D possibly matching TRBD1 (6 bases). Germline assignment: CDR1 SEHNR and CDR2 FQNEAQ (reference sequence). This CDR3 comprises 12 residues. V was shortened by 6 bases and J by 8 bases, with 13 bases between the two germline ends. The CDR3 protein is CASRAGQGEAFF. As DNA, the CDR3 is TGTGCCAGCAGGGCGGGGCAGGGGGAAGCTTTCTTT.

This clone occurred once. The CDR3 sequence is CASRRAGHIYNEQFF. DNA for the CDR3: TGTGCCAGCAGGAGGGCAGGACATATATACAATGAGCAGTTCTTC. The gene calls are TRBV7-2 and TRBJ2-1; D possibly matches TRBD1 or TRBD2 (5 bases each). Looked up from germline, CDR1 is SGHTA and CDR2 is FQGNSA. V lost 6 bases, J lost 4 bases, and 16 bases lay in between. This CDR3 region has 15 residues. Full variable domain (remainder filled in from reference TRBV7-2 and TRBJ2-1): GAGVSQSPSNKVTEKGKDVELRCDPISGHTALYWYRQSLGQGLEFLIYFQGNSAPDKSGLPSDRFSAERTGGSVSTLTIQRTQQEDSAVYLCASRRAGHIYNEQFFGPGTRLTVL.

V gene TRBV7-9 combines with J gene TRBJ2-7; D may be TRBD1 (6 bases). V gave up 1 base and J gave up 0 bases, with 13 bases separating them. From germline, CDR1 is SEHNR and CDR2 FQNEAQ (reference sequence). The CDR3 runs 16 residues. This CDR3 reads CASSLGTGTSSYEQYF. CDR3 coding DNA: TGTGCCAGCAGCTTAGGTACAGGGACGAGCTCCTACGAGCAGTACTTC.

The V and J genes are TRBV10-3 and TRBJ1-5; the D gene is possibly TRBD1 (5 bases). The germline V gene has CDR1 ENHRY and CDR2 SYGVKD. This CDR3 is built from 13 residues. V was shortened by 7 bases and J by 3 bases, with 10 bases between the two germline ends. In DNA, the CDR3 is TGTGCCATCACCACGGACATCAATCAGCCCCAGCATTTT. The encoded protein is CAITTDINQPQHF.

The genes are TRBV4-3 and TRBJ2-1, with D perhaps TRBD1 (8 bases). Between the trimmed V and J ends, which lost 2 bases and 6 bases, there was a span of 17 bases. Per germline, CDR1 LGHNA and CDR2 YSLEER. The CDR3 covers 16 residues. CDR3: CASSQILSGTGNEQFF. The CDR3 DNA reads TGCGCCAGCAGCCAAATCCTCAGCGGGACAGGCAATGAGCAGTTCTTC.

This rearrangement joins TRBV19 to TRBJ2-1; 11 positions agree with TRBD2. Per germline, CDR1 LNHDA and CDR2 SQIVND (reference sequence). Losses at the gene ends were 6 bases for V and 0 bases for J; bases not matched to a gene: 7. The CDR3 is 17 residues long. The DNA for the CDR3 is TGTGCCAGTAGAGAACTAGCGGGAGCCCTCTCCTACAATGAGCAGTTCTTC. Amino acid sequence: CASRELAGALSYNEQFF.

CDR3 bases: TGTGCCAGCAGCTCCACAGTGGATACGCAGTATTTT. As protein: CASSSTVDTQYF. This chain links TRBV11-2 with TRBJ2-3, with unresolved D. V lost 4 bases, J lost 6 bases, and 8 bases lay in between. The CDR3 is made up of 12 amino acids. Germline V gene data show CDR1 as SGHAT and CDR2 as FQNNGV.

Concerning this clone itself: This CDR3 is also generated by other DNA sequences in the sample. V and J are TRBV7-2 and TRBJ1-5; D is undetermined. Germline lookup yields CDR1 SGHTA and CDR2 FQGNSA. The length of the CDR3 is 13 residues. Between the trimmed V and J ends, which lost 5 bases and 2 bases, there was a span of 7 bases. This CDR3 reads CASSVRGNQPQHF. The CDR3 nucleotides read TGTGCCAGCAGCGTTCGTGGCAATCAGCCCCAGCATTTT. The full variable domain, its missing parts supplied by reference TRBV7-2 and TRBJ1-5, is GAGVSQSPSNKVTEKGKDVELRCDPISGHTALYWYRQSLGQGLEFLIYFQGNSAPDKSGLPSDRFSAERTGGSVSTLTIQRTQQEDSAVYLCASSVRGNQPQHFGDGTRLSIL.

With respect to this clone: The junction does not match germline at one end; this may be a read error. The V and J genes are TRBV7-7 and TRBJ2-7, with D possibly TRBD1 on 5 matching bases. The CDR3 is made up of 16 amino acids. CDR1 is SSHAT and CDR2 is FNYEAQ in the germline V gene (reference sequence). CDR3 residues: CASSYWGIKGVYEQYF. The CDR3 nucleotides are TGTGCTAGCAGCTATTGGGGAATAAAAGGGGTCTACGAGCAGTACTTC.

This clone was found a few times. The V call is TRBV4-1, the J call TRBJ1-5, with a weak D call TRBD1 (5 bases). The CDR3 loop spans 16 amino acids. Germline-derived CDR1 and CDR2 are MGHRA and YSYEKL. V lost 0 bases, J lost 8 bases, and 17 bases lay in between. The chain's CDR3 is CASSQEGTAVNEPQHF. The CDR3 nucleotides are TGCGCCAGCAGCCAAGAGGGGACTGCTGTTAACGAGCCCCAGCATTTT.

The chain couples TRBV6-6 to TRBJ2-7, with 8 bases lining up with TRBD1. The length of the CDR3 is 13 residues. V dropped 8 bases and J dropped 3; count of bases not matched to a gene: 6. Germline V gene sequence: CDR1 MNHNY, CDR2 SVGAGI (reference sequence). DNA for the CDR3: TGTGCCAGCGGACCTGGACAGGGCTACGAGCAGTACTTC. The encoded protein is CASGPGQGYEQYF.

V gene TRBV5-1 combines with J gene TRBJ1-1; D possibly corresponds to TRBD1 (5 bases). Deletions cut 4 bases from V and 1 base from J, with 11 bases between. Germline V CDR1 and CDR2: SGHRS, YFSETQ. The CDR3 runs 14 residues. CDR3 sequence reads: CASSRPGTNTEAFF. In nucleotides, the CDR3 is TGCGCCAGCAGCCGCCCAGGGACGAACACTGAAGCTTTCTTT. The variable domain in full, with the rest retrieved from reference TRBV5-1 and TRBJ1-1, is KAGVTQTPRYLIKTRGQQVTLSCSPISGHRSVSWYQQTPGQGLQFLFEYFSETQRNKGNFPGRFSGRQFSNSRSEMNVSTLELGDSALYLCASSRPGTNTEAFFGQGTRLTVV.

The gene calls are TRBV7-2 and TRBJ2-1; the match to TRBD2 covers 13 bases. V gave up 4 bases and J gave up 9 bases; unmatched junction bases: 12. This CDR3 is built from 17 residues. Germline V gene lookup returns CDR1 SGHTA and CDR2 FQGNSA. Written as DNA, the CDR3 is TGTGCCAGCAGCTCCCCCGGACTAGCGGGAGTCTCCGGTGAGCAGTTCTTC. This gives the protein CASSSPGLAGVSGEQFF.

This sequence joins TRBV6-1 and TRBJ1-1; D is uncertain. Germline V CDR1 and CDR2: MNHNS, SASEGT. The ends were cut back, 7 bases at V and 0 bases at J, with 6 bases in the middle. The CDR3 totals 12 residues. This CDR3 reads CASITVNTEAFF. The CDR3 nucleotides are TGTGCCAGCATCACGGTGAACACTGAAGCTTTCTTT.

The chain joins TRBV5-1 to TRBJ2-1; 14 positions agree with TRBD2. Per germline, CDR1 SGHRS and CDR2 YFSETQ. Trimming removed 0 bases from V and 11 bases from J; junction bases left unmatched: 7. This CDR3 is built from 16 residues. The CDR3 nucleotides are TGCGCCAGCAGCTTGGGCGGGACTAGCGGGAGAAGGAAGCAGTTCTTC. It encodes CASSLGGTSGRRKQFF.